These 21 T cell receptor beta chains were sequenced from one sample in a study of blood T cell repertoires in COVID-19. Assay used: immunoSEQ multiplex PCR; TCRdb lists only in-frame clones, some missing. The data show 16,000 or so clones, 85% to 90% seen once. The sequenced material came from peripheral blood. The receptors shown here come from a human donor in a cohort sampled during active COVID-19.

V and J are TRBV5-1 and TRBJ1-6; D perhaps matches TRBD1 (6 bases). In germline, CDR1 is SGHRS, CDR2 YFSETQ. Trimming cost V 0 bases and J 9 bases, with 16 bases left between them. The CDR3 extends over 16 amino acids. CDR3 nucleotide sequence: TGCGCCAGCAGCTTGGGGGTCCAGGGGTTTGGTTCACCCCTCCACTTT. It translates to CASSLGVQGFGSPLHF.

The V and J genes are TRBV27 and TRBJ1-2, with 8 positions matching TRBD1. The germline CDR1 and CDR2 sequences are MNHEY and SMNVEV (reference sequence). This CDR3 has 17 residues. V lost 5 bases to trimming and J lost 4 bases; unmatched junction nucleotides: 15. CDR3: CASSGYARTGSGYGYTF. DNA for the CDR3: TGTGCCAGCAGTGGTTATGCTCGGACAGGGTCGGGCTATGGCTACACCTTC.

This chain's CDR3 is CASSLSGGTQYF. DNA for the CDR3: TGTGCCAGCAGCCTTAGCGGGGGGACGCAGTATTTT. The chain uses TRBV7-8 and TRBJ2-3; 10 bases align to TRBD2. CDR3 length equals 12 residues. V dropped 5 bases and J dropped 9; count of bases not matched to a gene: 2. Germline V CDR1 and CDR2: SGHVS, FQNEAQ.

The chain's CDR3 is CASSPTRSGVINEQFF. In nucleotides, the CDR3 is TGTGCCAGCAGCCCCACCCGCAGCGGGGTTATTAATGAGCAGTTCTTC. The V gene is TRBV7-3, the J gene TRBJ2-1; 7 bases match TRBD2. The trim removed 5 bases at V and 7 bases at J, leaving 14 bases unmatched. Germline CDR1 reads SGHTA; CDR2 reads FQGTGA. This CDR3 region has 16 residues.

This chain connects TRBV6-5 to TRBJ1-2; D is unclear. Germline loops: CDR1 MNHEY, CDR2 SVGAGI. This CDR3 is 11 amino acids long. V lost 5 bases to trimming and J lost 8 bases, with 9 bases between them. The CDR3 here is CASSSPWGYTF. The CDR3 region has the DNA TGTGCCAGCAGTAGCCCCTGGGGCTACACCTTC.

The chain is built from TRBV7-2 and TRBJ1-3; no definite D call. The CDR3 covers 15 residues. Per the germline V gene, CDR1 is SGHTA and CDR2 is FQGNSA. V lost 1 base and J lost 4, with 11 bases in between. The CDR3 loop is CASSLVASSGNTIYF. The CDR3 DNA reads TGTGCCAGCAGCTTAGTGGCCAGTTCGGGAAACACCATATATTTT.

This clone has only a few counts. The V call is TRBV5-4, the J call TRBJ2-3, with 10 nucleotides matching TRBD2. CDR1 SGHNT and CDR2 YYREEE come from the germline V gene (reference sequence). There are 15 residues in the CDR3. The V gene end was trimmed by 2 bases and the J gene end by 3 bases; junction bases not matched to a gene: 3. CDR3: CASSLWTSGTDTQYF. The CDR3 nucleotides are TGTGCCAGCAGCTTATGGACTAGCGGAACAGATACGCAGTATTTT.

This chain connects TRBV3-1 (or the pseudogene TRBV3-2) to TRBJ2-5; 8 bases are a match to TRBD2. Losses at the gene ends were 2 bases for V and 1 base for J; bases not matched to a gene: 6. The CDR3 is 16 amino acids. Germline lookup yields CDR1 LGHDT and CDR2 YNNKEL (reference sequence). Here the CDR3 reads CASSQMGRGGQETQYF. DNA for the CDR3: TGTGCCAGCAGCCAAATGGGACGGGGGGGCCAAGAGACCCAGTACTTC.

This clone has a handful of counts. This sequence joins TRBV5-4 and TRBJ1-1; D unclear. The germline V and J ends were trimmed by 6 bases and 5 bases, with 14 bases remaining between them. Germline loops: CDR1 SGHNT, CDR2 YYREEE (reference sequence). There are 13 residues in the CDR3. CDR3 DNA sequence: TGTGCCAGCACCCAAATTGGAGAGACTGAAGCTTTCTTT. Translating gives CASTQIGETEAFF.

CDR3 nucleotides: TGCGCCAGCAGCTTGGCGGGGGGCGGCAATGAGCAGTTCTTC. Translation gives CASSLAGGGNEQFF. This chain uses TRBV5-1 with TRBJ2-1, with D possibly matching TRBD2 (7 bases). The germline V gene has CDR1 SGHRS and CDR2 YFSETQ. V gave up 0 bases and J gave up 6 bases, with 10 bases separating them. The CDR3 has 14 amino acids.

This rearrangement joins TRBV7-2 to TRBJ2-2; 12 bases fit TRBD2. CDR3 length: 16 amino acids. Germline CDR1 reads SGHTA; CDR2 reads FQGNSA. V lost 1 base, J lost 7 bases, and 4 bases stayed unmatched. CDR3 sequence: CASSLELAGGYGELFF. CDR3 coding DNA: TGTGCCAGCAGCTTAGAACTAGCGGGGGGCTACGGGGAGCTGTTTTTT.

This chain uses TRBV19 with TRBJ2-7; tentatively, D is TRBD2 (5 bases). The germline V gene encodes CDR1 LNHDA and CDR2 SQIVND (reference sequence). Between the trimmed V and J ends, which lost 3 bases and 0 bases, there was a span of 18 bases. The CDR3 loop spans 17 amino acids. The CDR3 sequence is CASSISAGRPSSYEQYF. The CDR3 DNA reads TGTGCCAGTAGTATTTCCGCGGGCAGGCCGAGCTCCTACGAGCAGTACTTC.

This clone was counted once. V usage is TRBV2 and J usage is TRBJ2-1; 7 nucleotides match TRBD2. Losses at the gene ends were 6 bases for V and 6 bases for J; bases not matched to a gene: 17. The CDR3 consists of 17 residues. Germline assignment: CDR1 SNHLY and CDR2 FYNNEI. Written as DNA, the CDR3 is TGTGCCAGCAGCGGCGATGGATTGGCTAGCGGAACCAATGAGCAGTTCTTC. This codes for CASSGDGLASGTNEQFF.

A few counts support this clone. J is TRBJ1-1 and V is TRBV5-1; 10 nucleotides line up with TRBD1. The V gene end was trimmed by 2 bases and the J gene end by 5 bases; junction bases not matched to a gene: 6. CDR3 length: 15 amino acids. Germline-derived CDR1 and CDR2 are SGHRS and YFSETQ. The CDR3 loop is CASSFGTGEGTEAFF. The CDR3 DNA follows: TGCGCCAGCAGCTTCGGGACAGGGGAGGGTACTGAAGCTTTCTTT.

The J gene is TRBJ1-1, the V gene TRBV5-1; TRBD1 agrees at 8 bases. V was pared by 0 bases and J by 0 bases, with 4 bases of the junction left unmatched. The CDR3 covers 16 residues. Germline lookup yields CDR1 SGHRS and CDR2 YFSETQ. DNA for the CDR3: TGCGCCAGCAGCTTGGATCCGACAGGGGTGAACACTGAAGCTTTCTTT. Its protein product is CASSLDPTGVNTEAFF.

This chain links TRBV12-5 with TRBJ2-7, with a weak D call TRBD2 (5 bases). V shed 6 bases and J shed 1 base, with 13 bases lying between them. Germline V gives CDR1 LGHNT, CDR2 FRNRAP. CDR3 length: 14 amino acids. As DNA, the CDR3 is TGTGCTAGTGGCAAGTCCGAGCGGTCCTACGAGCAGTACTTC. Protein product: CASGKSERSYEQYF.

The CDR3 bases are TGCGCCAGCAGTGAGTCGAGACAGGGGAACACCGGGGAGCTGTTTTTT. This translates into CASSESRQGNTGELFF. The V and J genes are TRBV10-1 and TRBJ2-2; 7 positions agree with TRBD1. CDR1 and CDR2 (germline): WNHNN, SYGVQD (reference sequence). V lost 0 bases and J lost 1; bases outside the gene matches: 2. The CDR3 sequence is 16 residues long.

The V gene is TRBV5-1, the J gene TRBJ2-3; D is perhaps TRBD2 (5 bases). V was pared by 1 base and J by 3 bases, with 6 bases between. The CDR3 runs 13 residues. CDR1 SGHRS and CDR2 YFSETQ come from the germline V gene. CDR3 nucleotides: TGCGCCAGCAGCTTGACGGGGACAGATACGCAGTATTTT. It translates to CASSLTGTDTQYF.

V is TRBV20-1 and J is TRBJ1-1; no clear D gene. Trimming removed 8 bases from V and 3 bases from J, with 10 bases in between. Looked up from germline, CDR1 is DFQATT and CDR2 is SNEGSKA (reference sequence). The CDR3 extends over 11 amino acids. The CDR3 is CSTDTDTEAFF. Written as DNA, the CDR3 is TGCAGTACAGACACCGACACTGAAGCTTTCTTT.

The chain links TRBV19 to TRBJ2-1; D may be TRBD2 (5 bases). This CDR3 has 13 amino acids. V lost 2 bases, J lost 10 bases, and 12 bases lay in between. The V gene's germline CDR1 is LNHDA and CDR2 SQIVND (reference sequence). The CDR3 nucleotides read TGTGCCAGTAGTATAATGCTAGCCATGGAGCAGTTCTTC. Amino acids: CASSIMLAMEQFF. Complete variable domain (other parts from reference TRBV19 and TRBJ2-1): DGGITQSPKYLFRKEGQNVTLSCEQNLNHDAMYWYRQDPGQGLRLIYYSQIVNDFQKGDIAEGYSVSREKKESFPLTVTSAQKNPTAFYLCASSIMLAMEQFFGPGTRLTVL.

The chain couples TRBV6-5 to TRBJ2-5; no clear D. Germline CDR1 is MNHEY and CDR2 is SVGAGI. Trimming removed 5 bases from V and 2 bases from J, with 9 bases in between. The length of the CDR3 is 13 residues. The CDR3 sequence is CASSRFPQETQYF. The CDR3, as DNA: TGTGCCAGCAGTCGGTTTCCACAAGAGACCCAGTACTTC.